What follows is one T cell receptor beta chain and its context. Its antigen is currently not known. No per-base quality is available; no much larger clone lies one base away. CD4+ T cells from unexposed donors were collected before the COVID-19 pandemic (2011-2018). The EasySep CD4+ T cell isolation kit was used to isolate CD4+ T cells once the cultures had run for about 11 days. As cell number allowed, CD4+ T cells from unexposed donors were tested for reactivity to SARS-CoV-2 S and N and to four common cold coronavirus spike pools. Each well held millions of PBMCs cultured in IMDM containing roughly 5% human AB serum and 10 IU/ml IL-2. Half of the culture medium was replaced with fresh IL-2-containing medium on days 3 and 7. In general, triplicate replicate wells were used for every peptide culture condition. Leukapheresis product for the unexposed donors was purchased commercially. PBMCs were isolated from leukapheresis product or whole blood by Ficoll-Paque PLUS gradient centrifugation. PBMCs were either used fresh in the expansion assay or cryopreserved at -140 degrees C. The QIAamp Micro DNA Kit was used to extract genomic DNA from the CD4+ T cells.

The library relied on the immunoSEQ multiplex PCR assay. The source study handled its data this way. During preprocessing, nonproductive sequences were removed, along with CDR3s that did not begin with C, did not end with F or W, or were shorter than 7 amino acids. The MANAFEST web app was used to call antigen-specific clonotypes on the basis of expansion compared with the reference and with other culture wells. A clone counted as positive if significantly expanded in 2 of 3 replicate wells versus the reference culture at FDR below 0.05. Positive clones also required significant expansion versus all other tandem wells and an odds ratio above 5. CDR3 homology was quantified as pairwise Levenshtein distance, calculated with the stringdist R package after three terminal residues were trimmed from each end. Not all clones reach the TCRdb copy of this immuneACCESS table, which keeps in-frame sequences only. Checked studies attribute under half of the gap to unresolved V genes and leave the rest unexplained. The V and J calls and clone size come from that table; D and trimming were worked out from the DNA. Here the sample has around 31,000 clones; approximately 75% occur a single time. The ten largest make up 12% of the sample.

This specimen belongs to a study of CD4 T cells in relation to SARS-CoV-2 and coronaviruses (dated by TCRdb to about 2021). For context, the study as a whole: The ViraFEST assay cultured PBMCs with antigen for nine to ten days, then sequenced TCR beta CDR3s to find antigen-specific clonal expansions. An HIV-1 Nef peptide pool or a no-peptide culture served as the negative reference condition. HLA restriction was mapped for shared crossreactive spike epitopes using patient-derived lymphoblastoid cell lines. The study assessed, at the TCR clonotype level, memory CD4+ T cell crossreactivity between SARS-CoV-2 and common cold coronavirus spike proteins. Samples from a few pre-COVID donors and the naive versus memory experiments were sequenced with the Adaptive Biotechnologies TCR-sequencing kit; other data were Illumina-based. Expansion assays from other donors in the study were sequenced with a different, Illumina-based TCR-beta assay.

Study-wide findings and limitations: Small numbers of patients and of tested TCRs limited the study. Since the crossreactivity analysis centred on spike protein, crossreactivity against other viral proteins was not assessed. Compared with monoreactive clones, crossreactive clones had significantly weaker SARS-CoV-2-driven expansion, a result consistent with antigenic imprinting. No donor contributed both pre-pandemic and post-infection samples, which limited tracing the source of pre-existing responses. In roughly two thirds of donors, memory CD4+ clonotypes turned up that crossrecognized SARS-CoV-2 and at least one common cold coronavirus spike.

Inclusive of the bounding cysteine and phenylalanine, the CDR3 is 14 residues long. The retained sequence is limited to the CDR3, 42 bases, with the frame set at the first base. Between the V and J ends, shortened by 0 bases and 5 bases respectively, the junction contains 12 bases. CDR1 and CDR2, looked up from the germline V gene, are SGHRS and YFSETQ. Sequencing was done on a sample of CD4+ T cells from PBMCs, cultured in vitro. This TCR came from a human donor in good health. The chain was built from TRBV5-1 and TRBJ2-7; perhaps TRBD2 is the D gene, with 6 bases matching. The nucleotides are TGCGCCAGCAGCTTGGAGGGACTTCCCGACGAGCAGTACTTC. This encodes CASSLEGLPDEQYF.